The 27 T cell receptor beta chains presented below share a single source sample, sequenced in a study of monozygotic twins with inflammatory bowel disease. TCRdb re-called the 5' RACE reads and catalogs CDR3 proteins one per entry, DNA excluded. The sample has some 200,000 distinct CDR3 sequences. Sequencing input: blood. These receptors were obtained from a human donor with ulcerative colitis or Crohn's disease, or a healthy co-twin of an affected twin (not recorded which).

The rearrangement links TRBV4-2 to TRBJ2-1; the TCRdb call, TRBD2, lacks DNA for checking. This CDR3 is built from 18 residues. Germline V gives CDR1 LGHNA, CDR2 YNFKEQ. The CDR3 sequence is CASSQDIAGGPRKNEQFF.

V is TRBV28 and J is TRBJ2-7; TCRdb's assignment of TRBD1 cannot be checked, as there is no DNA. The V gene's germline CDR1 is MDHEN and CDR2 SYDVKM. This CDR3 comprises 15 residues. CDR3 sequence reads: CASSSPRTDTYEQYF. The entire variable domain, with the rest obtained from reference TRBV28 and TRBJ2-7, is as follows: DVKVTQSSRYLVKRTGEKVFLECVQDMDHENMFWYRQDPGLGLRLIYFSYDVKMKEKGDIPEGYSVSREKKERFSLILESASTNQTSMYLCASSSPRTDTYEQYFGPGTRLTVT.

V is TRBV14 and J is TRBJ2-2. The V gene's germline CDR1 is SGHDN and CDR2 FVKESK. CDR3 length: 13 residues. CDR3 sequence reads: CASSYTDTGELFF.

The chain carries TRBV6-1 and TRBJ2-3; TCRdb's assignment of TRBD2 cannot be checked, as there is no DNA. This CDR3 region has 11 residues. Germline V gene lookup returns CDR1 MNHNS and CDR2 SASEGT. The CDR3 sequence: CASSVTSGQYF.

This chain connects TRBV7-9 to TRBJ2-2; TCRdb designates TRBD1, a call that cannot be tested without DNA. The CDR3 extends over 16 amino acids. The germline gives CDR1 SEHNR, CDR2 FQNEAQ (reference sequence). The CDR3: CASSLSGTGFTGELFF.

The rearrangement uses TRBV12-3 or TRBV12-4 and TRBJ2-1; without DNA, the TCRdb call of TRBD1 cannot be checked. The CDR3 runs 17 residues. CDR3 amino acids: CASRRSSGAGDFNEQFF.

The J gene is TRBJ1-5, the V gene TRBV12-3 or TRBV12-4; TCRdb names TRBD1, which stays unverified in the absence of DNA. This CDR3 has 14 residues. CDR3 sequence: CASSLHRSNQPQHF.

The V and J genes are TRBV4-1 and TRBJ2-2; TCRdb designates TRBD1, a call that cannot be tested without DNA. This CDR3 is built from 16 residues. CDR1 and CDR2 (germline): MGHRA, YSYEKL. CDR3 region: CASSRGRDRVTGELFF.

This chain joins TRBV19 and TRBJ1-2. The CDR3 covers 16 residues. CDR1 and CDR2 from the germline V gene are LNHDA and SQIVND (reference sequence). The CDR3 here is CASSALTRTANYGYTF. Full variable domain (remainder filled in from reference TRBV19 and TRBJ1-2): DGGITQSPKYLFRKEGQNVTLSCEQNLNHDAMYWYRQDPGQGLRLIYYSQIVNDFQKGDIAEGYSVSREKKESFPLTVTSAQKNPTAFYLCASSALTRTANYGYTFGSGTRLTVV.

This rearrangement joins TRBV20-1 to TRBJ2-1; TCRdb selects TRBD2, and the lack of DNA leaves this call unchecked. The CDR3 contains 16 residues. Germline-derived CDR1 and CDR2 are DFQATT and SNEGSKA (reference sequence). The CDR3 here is CSAHPPRLAGGSEQFF.

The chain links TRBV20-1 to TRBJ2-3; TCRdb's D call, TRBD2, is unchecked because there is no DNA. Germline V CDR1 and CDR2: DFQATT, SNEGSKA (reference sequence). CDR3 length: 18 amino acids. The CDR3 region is CSARGPWERDPSTDTQYF.

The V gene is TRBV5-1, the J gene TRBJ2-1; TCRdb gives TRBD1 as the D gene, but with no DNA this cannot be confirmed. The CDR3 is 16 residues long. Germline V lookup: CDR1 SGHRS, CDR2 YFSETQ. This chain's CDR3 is CASSLGSGTTYNEQFF.

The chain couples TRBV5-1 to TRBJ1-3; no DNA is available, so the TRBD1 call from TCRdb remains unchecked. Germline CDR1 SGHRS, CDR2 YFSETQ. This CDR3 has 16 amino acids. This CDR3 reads CASSPQTGQSGNTIYF.

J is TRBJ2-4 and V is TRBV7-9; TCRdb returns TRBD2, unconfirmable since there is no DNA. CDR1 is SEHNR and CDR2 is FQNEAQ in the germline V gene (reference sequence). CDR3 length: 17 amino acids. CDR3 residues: CASSPSPGLIAKNIQYF.

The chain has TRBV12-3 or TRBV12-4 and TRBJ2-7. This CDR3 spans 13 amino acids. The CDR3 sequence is CATSISGFYEQYF.

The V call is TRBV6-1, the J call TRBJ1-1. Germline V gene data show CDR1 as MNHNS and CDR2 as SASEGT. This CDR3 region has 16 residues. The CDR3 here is CASSHPRAGPNTEAFF.

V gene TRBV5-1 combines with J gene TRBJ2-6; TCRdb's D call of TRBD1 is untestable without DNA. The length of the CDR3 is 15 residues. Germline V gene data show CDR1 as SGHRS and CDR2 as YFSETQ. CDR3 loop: CASGTGISGANVLTF.

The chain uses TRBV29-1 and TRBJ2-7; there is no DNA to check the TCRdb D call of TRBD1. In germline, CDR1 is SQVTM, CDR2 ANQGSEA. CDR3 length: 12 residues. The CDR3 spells CSVADRNYEQYF.

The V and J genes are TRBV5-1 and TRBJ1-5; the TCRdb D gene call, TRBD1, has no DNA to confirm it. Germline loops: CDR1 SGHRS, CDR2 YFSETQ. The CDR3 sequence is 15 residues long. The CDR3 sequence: CASSLGQSSNQPQHF.

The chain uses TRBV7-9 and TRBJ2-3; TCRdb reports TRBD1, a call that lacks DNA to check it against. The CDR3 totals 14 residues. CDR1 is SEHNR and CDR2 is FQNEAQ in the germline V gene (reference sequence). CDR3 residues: CASSFAGGRDTQYF.

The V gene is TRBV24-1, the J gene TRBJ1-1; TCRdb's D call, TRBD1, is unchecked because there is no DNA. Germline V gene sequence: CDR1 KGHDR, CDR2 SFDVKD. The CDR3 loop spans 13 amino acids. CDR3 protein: CATSDLWGSEAFF.

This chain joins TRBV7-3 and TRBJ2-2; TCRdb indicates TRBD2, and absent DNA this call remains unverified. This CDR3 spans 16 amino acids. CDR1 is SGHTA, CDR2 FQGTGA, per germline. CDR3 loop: CASSLIRDSNTGELFF.

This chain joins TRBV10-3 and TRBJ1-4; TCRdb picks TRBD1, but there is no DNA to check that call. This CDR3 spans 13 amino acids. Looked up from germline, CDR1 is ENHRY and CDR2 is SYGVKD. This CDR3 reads CATGQGAWEKLFF.

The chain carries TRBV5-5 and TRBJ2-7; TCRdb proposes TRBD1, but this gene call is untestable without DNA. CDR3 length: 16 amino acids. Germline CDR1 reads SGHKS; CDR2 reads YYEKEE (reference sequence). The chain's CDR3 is CASSLASGTGTYEQYF.

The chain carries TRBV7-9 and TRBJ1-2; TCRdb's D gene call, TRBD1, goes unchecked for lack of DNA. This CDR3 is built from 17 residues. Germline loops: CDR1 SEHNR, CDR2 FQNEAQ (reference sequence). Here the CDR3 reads CASSFGRGQEANYGYTF. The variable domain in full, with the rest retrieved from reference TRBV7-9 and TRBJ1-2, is DTGVSQNPRHKITKRGQNVTFRCDPISEHNRLYWYRQTLGQGPEFLTYFQNEAQLEKSRLLSDRFSAERPKGSFSTLEIQRTEQGDSAMYLCASSFGRGQEANYGYTFGSGTRLTVV.

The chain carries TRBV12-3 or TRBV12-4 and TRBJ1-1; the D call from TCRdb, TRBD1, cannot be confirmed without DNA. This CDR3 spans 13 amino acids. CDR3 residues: CASRLDSNTEAFF.

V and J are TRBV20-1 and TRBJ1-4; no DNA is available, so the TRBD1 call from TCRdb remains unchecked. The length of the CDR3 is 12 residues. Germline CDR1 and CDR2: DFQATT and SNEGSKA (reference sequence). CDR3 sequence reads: CSARFSDRALFF.